This TCR beta chain was sequenced in a study of response to subunit inactivated influenza vaccine. Findings and caveats of the study: The authors suggested that few new T cells are recruited per seasonal influenza vaccination.

The germline gives CDR1 LGHNA, CDR2 YNFKEQ. The CDR3 is 16 residues long. V was pared by 0 bases and J by 6 bases, with 3 bases of the junction left unmatched. TCRdb called the RT-PCR reads again in MiXCR, with one record for every CDR3 protein. The sample lists 550,000 to 800,000 distinct CDR3 sequences, about 15% seen once, with roughly 12% in the top ten. A word on this clonotype: Its antigen is still unknown.

The source was PBMCs from blood, collected less than 13 days after vaccination. The chain is built from TRBV4-2 and TRBJ2-1; TRBD2 aligns across 12 bases. The source is a man aged 50 to 59 who received an inactivated influenza vaccine. The DNA for the CDR3 is TGTGCCAGCAGCCAAGATCGGACTAGCGGGGTCAATGAGCAGTTCTTC. Translating gives CASSQDRTSGVNEQFF.